The 25 T cell receptor beta chains below come from one sample, sequenced in a study of OX40 agonist ivuxolimab in advanced cancers. Generated by immunoSEQ multiplex PCR, the TCRdb table keeps only in-frame clones and is missing some. The sample shows about 58,000 clones, approximately 88% of them seen only once. Source: CD4+ or CD8+ T cells sorted from blood, taken in a trial of the OX40 agonist ivuxolimab. Receptors originate from an adult with an advanced solid tumor such as melanoma, head and neck, liver or kidney cancer.

The V gene is TRBV6-5, the J gene TRBJ1-2; D gene unclear. V shed 6 bases and J shed 6 bases, with 14 bases lying between them. Looked up from germline, CDR1 is MNHEY and CDR2 is SVGAGI. CDR3 size: 13 residues. CDR3 DNA sequence: TGTGCCAGCAGCTCATTGGGCGCCCATGGCTACACCTTC. Amino acid sequence: CASSSLGAHGYTF.

V and J are TRBV11-3 and TRBJ2-5, with unresolved D. Trimming shortened V by 0 bases and J by 7 bases, and 9 bases separated the two germline ends. The germline V gene has CDR1 SGHNT and CDR2 YENEEA. This CDR3 spans 13 amino acids. In nucleotides, the CDR3 is TGTGCCAGCAGCTTAGATGGGGAAGGGACCCAGTACTTC. Protein: CASSLDGEGTQYF.

This chain uses TRBV2 with TRBJ2-1; a weak D match, TRBD2 (6 bases). The CDR3 is 11 amino acids. Germline CDR1 is SNHLY and CDR2 is FYNNEI. V was cut by 7 bases and J by 13 bases, with 14 bases left in between. This CDR3 reads CASTSTGDQFF. In DNA, the CDR3 is TGTGCCAGCACGAGTACGGGAGATCAGTTCTTC. Full variable domain (missing parts from reference TRBV2 and TRBJ2-1): EPEVTQTPSHQVTQMGQEVILRCVPISNHLYFYWYRQILGQKVEFLVSFYNNEISEKSEIFDDQFSVERPDGSNFTLKIRSTKLEDSAMYFCASTSTGDQFFGPGTRLTVL.

This chain connects TRBV15 to TRBJ1-2, with unresolved D. The CDR3 sequence is 16 residues long. The germline V and J ends were trimmed by 0 bases and 0 bases, with 11 bases remaining between them. Germline V gene data show CDR1 as LNHNV and CDR2 as YYDKDF (reference sequence). CDR3 nucleotides: TGTGCCACCAGCAGAGAACCAGGACCGACTAACTATGGCTACACCTTC. The encoded protein is CATSREPGPTNYGYTF.

The chain links TRBV10-3 to TRBJ1-5; 10 bases are shared with TRBD1. V lost 8 bases and J lost 7; bases outside the gene matches: 11. The CDR3 is 15 amino acids. In germline, CDR1 is ENHRY, CDR2 SYGVKD. CDR3 protein: CAIGQTGGAGQPQHF. For the CDR3, the DNA is TGTGCCATCGGTCAGACAGGGGGCGCAGGGCAGCCCCAGCATTTT.

In DNA form, the CDR3 reads TGTGCCAGCAGCTTAGTGTCACCCCACTATGGCTACACCTTC. Translation: CASSLVSPHYGYTF. The chain links TRBV11-2 to TRBJ1-2; no clear D gene. V gave up 1 base and J gave up 3 bases, with 9 bases separating them. This CDR3 is 14 amino acids long. In germline, CDR1 is SGHAT, CDR2 FQNNGV.

As for this clone: This could be a read error, since a much larger clone is one nucleotide away. Other DNA sequences from this sample encode an identical CDR3 as well. The rearrangement links TRBV28 to TRBJ2-7; weak D call: TRBD2 (7 bases). This CDR3 has 13 residues. V lost 3 bases and J lost 7, with 13 bases in between. Per germline, CDR1 MDHEN and CDR2 SYDVKM. The CDR3 here is CASSFGGRGEQYF. Here the CDR3 DNA reads TGTGCCAGCAGTTTCGGGGGGCGGGGGGAGCAGTACTTC. Full variable domain (remainder filled in from reference TRBV28 and TRBJ2-7): DVKVTQSSRYLVKRTGEKVFLECVQDMDHENMFWYRQDPGLGLRLIYFSYDVKMKEKGDIPEGYSVSREKKERFSLILESASTNQTSMYLCASSFGGRGEQYFGPGTRLTVT.

The chain recombines TRBV6-5 with TRBJ1-3; D remains unclear. Germline CDR1 and CDR2: MNHEY and SVGAGI. The CDR3 sequence is 12 residues long. Trimming took 2 bases from V and 5 from J, leaving 4 bases between them. CDR3 nucleotide sequence: TGTGCCAGCAGTTACGACAGAAACACCATATATTTT. It is translated as CASSYDRNTIYF.

The rearrangement uses TRBV5-1 and TRBJ2-5; 9 bases fit TRBD1. Germline V CDR1 and CDR2: SGHRS, YFSETQ. The CDR3 has 14 amino acids. After removal of 2 bases from V and 5 bases from J, the junction contained 4 bases not matched to a gene. This CDR3 is CASSFTGGAETQYF. DNA of the CDR3: TGCGCCAGCAGCTTCACAGGGGGCGCCGAGACCCAGTACTTC.

The rearrangement links TRBV2 to TRBJ2-5; 11 positions match TRBD2. The germline gives CDR1 SNHLY, CDR2 FYNNEI. CDR3 size: 15 residues. The ends lost 8 bases at V and 4 bases at J; junction bases unmatched: 9. CDR3 sequence: CASLAGTSGGETQYF. CDR3 coding DNA: TGTGCCAGCCTCGCCGGGACTAGCGGAGGAGAGACCCAGTACTTC.

This clone has just one count. Here the CDR3 DNA reads TGTGCCAGCAGCTTTAGCTCCTACAATGAGCAGTTCTTC. Protein product: CASSFSSYNEQFF. The V call is TRBV7-2, the J call TRBJ2-1; D is unclear. Per germline, CDR1 SGHTA and CDR2 FQGNSA. CDR3 length equals 13 residues. Deletions cut 3 bases from V and 0 bases from J, with 3 bases between.

V usage is TRBV7-9 and J usage is TRBJ1-4; weak D call: TRBD1 (6 bases). The CDR3 is 14 amino acids. The germline V and J ends were trimmed by 1 base and 8 bases, with 11 bases remaining between them. Germline V CDR1 and CDR2: SEHNR, FQNEAQ (reference sequence). The CDR3 nucleotides read TGTGCCAGCAGCTTAGGTGGGGGCCAAGAAAAACTGTTTTTT. This sequence encodes CASSLGGGQEKLFF.

The rearrangement joins TRBV7-3 to TRBJ1-6; weak D call: TRBD1 (5 bases). The CDR3 runs to 14 residues. Germline V gives CDR1 SGHTA, CDR2 FQGTGA. Trimming removed 4 bases from V and 7 bases from J, with 11 bases in between. CDR3 coding DNA: TGTGCCAGCAGCTCCGGGGACTCAAATTCACCCCTCCACTTT. This encodes CASSSGDSNSPLHF.

This chain connects TRBV5-5 to TRBJ1-3; possibly TRBD1 for D (5 bases). The CDR3 contains 17 residues. Per the germline V gene, CDR1 is SGHKS and CDR2 is YYEKEE (reference sequence). Deletions cut 0 bases from V and 2 bases from J, with 15 bases between. CDR3 in DNA: TGTGCCAGCAGCTTGGACAGGTTTCAGGGACCTGGAAACACCATATATTTT. It codes for CASSLDRFQGPGNTIYF.

The chain links TRBV6-6 to TRBJ2-3; D gene ambiguous. The CDR3 runs to 12 residues. V lost 0 bases and J 5 bases, leaving 3 bases between the germline ends. Germline V CDR1 and CDR2: MNHNY, SVGAGI (reference sequence). Here the CDR3 reads CASSYSEDTQYF. In DNA form, the CDR3 reads TGTGCCAGCAGTTACTCGGAAGATACGCAGTATTTT.

This clone was counted a single time. This sequence joins TRBV18 and TRBJ2-1; D unclear. Trimming cost V 3 bases and J 0 bases, with 9 bases left between them. In germline, CDR1 is KGHSH, CDR2 LQKENI. CDR3 length: 15 residues. CDR3 bases: TGTGCCAGCTCACCGACCTTTCTCTCCTACAATGAGCAGTTCTTC. The encoded protein is CASSPTFLSYNEQFF.

The chain links TRBV28 to TRBJ2-6; D uncertain. The CDR3 totals 16 residues. V gave up 9 bases and J gave up 0 bases, with 15 bases separating them. Germline CDR1 reads MDHEN; CDR2 reads SYDVKM. CDR3 sequence: CASIQKMVSGANVLTF. The DNA for the CDR3 is TGTGCCAGTATCCAGAAGATGGTCTCTGGGGCCAACGTCCTGACTTTC.

The J gene is TRBJ2-2, the V gene TRBV2; 10 bases fit TRBD2. Germline loops: CDR1 SNHLY, CDR2 FYNNEI. The CDR3 spans 16 residues. The trim removed 3 bases at V and 4 bases at J, leaving 5 bases unmatched. The CDR3 spells CASSDLAGDITGELFF. The CDR3 DNA is TGTGCCAGCAGTGACCTAGCGGGAGATATCACCGGGGAGCTGTTTTTT.

In this sample, this clone turned up once. The chain is built from TRBV19 and TRBJ1-2, with 7 bases that match TRBD1. Germline CDR1 and CDR2: LNHDA and SQIVND (reference sequence). The CDR3 covers 14 residues. V lost 6 bases, J lost 4 bases, and 8 bases stayed unmatched. CDR3 in DNA: TGTGCCAGTAGCGTCGACAGGGAAGGCTATGGCTACACCTTC. It yields the protein CASSVDREGYGYTF.

The chain couples TRBV9 to TRBJ2-2, with 7 bases matching TRBD1. The CDR3 totals 16 residues. The ends lost 0 bases at V and 5 bases at J; junction bases unmatched: 7. Per germline, CDR1 SGDLS and CDR2 YYNGEE. The CDR3 DNA reads as TGTGCCAGCAGCGTAGCGACAGGGATACGAACCGGGGAGCTGTTTTTT. This sequence encodes CASSVATGIRTGELFF.

This clone was found a few times. This chain joins TRBV29-1 and TRBJ1-1, with D unclear. This CDR3 contains 14 residues. V dropped 5 bases and J dropped 1 base, with 14 bases sitting between them. CDR1 is SQVTM and CDR2 is ANQGSEA in the germline V gene. CDR3 in DNA: TGCAGCGTTCCTTTGACGGGATCGAACACTGAAGCTTTCTTT. It translates to CSVPLTGSNTEAFF.

This clone has just a few counts. DNA for the CDR3: TGTGCCAGCAGTGACTGGAGCTTTCGGAGGGGTGAGCAGTTCTTC. Translation: CASSDWSFRRGEQFF. The rearrangement joins TRBV6-4 to TRBJ2-1; a possible D gene is TRBD2 (6 bases). This CDR3 is built from 15 residues. Germline V gives CDR1 MRHNA, CDR2 SNTAGT. Trimming removed 1 base from V and 9 bases from J, with 16 bases in between.

The chain joins TRBV30 to TRBJ1-2; 9 bases agree with TRBD1. The V gene end was trimmed by 1 base and the J gene end by 8 bases; junction bases not matched to a gene: 14. Germline V gene sequence: CDR1 GTSNPN, CDR2 SVGIG (reference sequence). There are 16 residues in the CDR3. The CDR3 DNA reads TGTGCCTGGAGTGGGGGCGGGACAGGGCTCTGGGGAGGCTACACCTTC. Translated: CAWSGGGTGLWGGYTF.

The rearrangement joins TRBV6-5 to TRBJ2-1; 10 bases are shared with TRBD2. Germline CDR1 MNHEY, CDR2 SVGAGI. V lost 6 bases to trimming and J lost 4 bases; unmatched junction nucleotides: 6. The CDR3 consists of 15 residues. CDR3 amino acids: CASRGLAGVYNEQFF. In nucleotides, the CDR3 is TGTGCCAGCAGAGGGCTAGCGGGAGTGTACAATGAGCAGTTCTTC.

CDR3 region: CASSSINAGGSYNEQFF. The CDR3 DNA is TGTGCCAGCAGTTCGATCAATGCGGGGGGCTCCTACAATGAGCAGTTCTTC. The rearrangement links TRBV7-9 to TRBJ2-1, with 8 bases that match TRBD2. CDR1 and CDR2 (germline): SEHNR, FQNEAQ (reference sequence). This CDR3 is built from 17 residues. With V trimmed by 6 bases and J by 0 bases, 10 bases remained unmatched.